The 29 T cell receptor beta chains below all came from one sample that was sequenced in a study of blood T cells in healthy people across ages. A J-beta primer mix and a sample-barcoded 5' primer were used in a second PCR of about 7 to 11 cycles. MiXCR was run by TCRdb on the 5' RACE reads, yielding one entry per CDR3 protein. The table lists 1.5 million to 2 million distinct CDR3 sequences, about 28% of them singletons. Sequenced material: blood. Receptor source: a woman aged 25 to 39 in good health.

This clonotype was seen a few times. The chain carries TRBV30 and TRBJ1-2; D call uncertain. The CDR3 has 11 residues. Per the germline V gene, CDR1 is GTSNPN and CDR2 is SVGIG (reference sequence). Trimming cost V 4 bases and J 0 bases, with 3 bases left between them. In DNA, the CDR3 is TGTGCCTGGAAGGCTAACTATGGCTACACCTTC. Its protein is CAWKANYGYTF.

As regards this clonotype: At one end, the junction sequence differs from germline, possibly due to a read error. This chain joins TRBV7-2 and TRBJ1-4; D gene ambiguous. This CDR3 comprises 15 residues. Germline CDR1 and CDR2: SGHTA and FQGNSA. The CDR3 sequence: CASSPSGRPGEKRFF. The CDR3, as DNA: TGTGCCAGCAGCCCTTCCGGCAGGCCGGGAGAAAAACGGTTTTTT.

V usage is TRBV7-2 and J usage is TRBJ1-1, with 7 nucleotides matching TRBD1. Losses at the gene ends were 3 bases for V and 0 bases for J; bases not matched to a gene: 7. Per the germline V gene, CDR1 is SGHTA and CDR2 is FQGNSA. This CDR3 comprises 16 residues. CDR3 protein: CASSFAGGPMNTEAFF. In DNA form, the CDR3 reads TGTGCCAGCAGCTTTGCAGGGGGGCCTATGAACACTGAAGCTTTCTTT.

This chain joins TRBV18 and TRBJ1-1; 9 bases agree with TRBD1. J was trimmed by 1 base and V by 5 bases; bases with no gene match: 8. The CDR3 extends over 16 amino acids. The V gene's germline CDR1 is KGHSH and CDR2 LQKENI. CDR3 residues: CASSVGTGRTNTEAFF. DNA of the CDR3: TGTGCCAGCTCAGTAGGGACAGGGCGGACGAACACTGAAGCTTTCTTT.

J is TRBJ2-7 and V is TRBV20-1; D is unclear. The CDR3 runs 11 residues. The V end was cut by 6 bases, the J end by 3 bases, with 9 bases between. The germline V gene encodes CDR1 DFQATT and CDR2 SNEGSKA (reference sequence). Written as DNA, the CDR3 is TGCAGTGCACAAGAGCTCTACGAGCAGTACTTC. Translated, it gives CSAQELYEQYF.

The chain recombines TRBV29-1 with TRBJ2-2; D is undetermined. Trimming cost V 3 bases and J 2 bases, with 4 bases left between them. The CDR3 covers 12 residues. In germline, CDR1 is SQVTM, CDR2 ANQGSEA. The CDR3 DNA sequence: TGCAGCGTTGACAGAAACACCGGGGAGCTGTTTTTT. Encoded protein: CSVDRNTGELFF.

The V gene is TRBV5-4, the J gene TRBJ2-3; tentative D call: TRBD1 (6 bases). There are 16 residues in the CDR3. Germline V gene lookup returns CDR1 SGHNT and CDR2 YYREEE (reference sequence). The germline V and J ends were trimmed by 2 bases and 0 bases, with 13 bases remaining between them. CDR3 DNA: TGTGCCAGCAGCTTTTCCGGGACACCGAGCACAGATACGCAGTATTTT. It yields the protein CASSFSGTPSTDTQYF.

The rearrangement uses TRBV12-3 or TRBV12-4 and TRBJ2-3; 7 bases are a match to TRBD2. CDR3 length equals 15 residues. J gave up 1 base and V 4 bases, and 5 bases lay outside the gene matches. The CDR3 coding sequence is TGTGCCAGCAGTTCCCTAGCGGTACGCACAGATACGCAGTATTTT. Its protein is CASSSLAVRTDTQYF.

About this clonotype itself: The junction departs from germline at one end; a sequencing error may be responsible. This rearrangement joins TRBV5-1 to TRBJ1-1; TRBD1 agrees at 8 bases. The CDR3 runs to 16 residues. Germline CDR1 is SGHRS and CDR2 is YFSETQ. The CDR3 DNA sequence: TGCGCCAACAGCTTGTATGGGGACAGGTTGGACACTGAAGCTTTCTTT. This codes for CANSLYGDRLDTEAFF.

In its sample, this clonotype was seen many times. The CDR3 sequence is CASSLGTRETQYF. The DNA of the CDR3 is TGTGCCAGCAGCTTAGGGACACGAGAGACCCAGTACTTC. The chain links TRBV7-2 to TRBJ2-5, with a weak D call TRBD1 (5 bases). Germline V gene sequence: CDR1 SGHTA, CDR2 FQGNSA. The V end lost 1 base, the J end lost 4 bases, and 7 bases lay between the germline ends. The CDR3 is 13 amino acids.

The gene calls are TRBV6-5 and TRBJ2-7; 11 bases fit TRBD2. Germline V gene sequence: CDR1 MNHEY, CDR2 SVGAGI. V was pared by 4 bases and J by 5 bases, with 16 bases of the junction left unmatched. This CDR3 region has 18 residues. DNA of the CDR3: TGTGCCAGCAGTTCCCATACTAGCGGGGGCCCTCGGAGCAACGAGCAGTACTTC. Protein sequence: CASSSHTSGGPRSNEQYF.

On this clonotype: Germline is not matched at one junction end, which may reflect a read error. The chain links TRBV28 to TRBJ1-6; D unclear. Germline V gene lookup returns CDR1 MDHEN and CDR2 SYDVKM. The CDR3 sequence is 13 residues long. The CDR3 DNA sequence: TGTGCCACTCGGACGCGACCGAATTCACCCCGCCACTTT. This codes for CATRTRPNSPRHF.

This clonotype came up a few times. This sequence joins TRBV2 and TRBJ2-4; the D call may be TRBD1 or TRBD2 (5 bases each). The last part of the DNA fits TRBJ2-7 better; the J call may be wrong. The CDR3 has 15 amino acids. CDR1 is SNHLY and CDR2 is FYNNEI in the germline V gene. CDR3 in DNA: TGTGCCAGCAAGGTTCGTCGGGGCAGGGTATTCGAGCAGTACTTC. Translating it yields CASKVRRGRVFEQYF.

The CDR3 reads CASSGDRTSQNQETQYF. CDR3 nucleotide sequence: TGTGCCAGCAGTGGCGACAGGACTAGCCAAAACCAAGAGACCCAGTACTTC. The V gene is TRBV2, the J gene TRBJ2-5; 8 positions agree with TRBD2. J lost 0 bases, V lost 4 bases, and 10 bases had no gene match. There are 17 residues in the CDR3. Germline CDR1 is SNHLY and CDR2 is FYNNEI.

The V call is TRBV20-1, the J call TRBJ2-1; D possibly uses TRBD1 or TRBD2 (5 bases each). The CDR3 sequence is 13 residues long. CDR1 DFQATT and CDR2 SNEGSKA come from the germline V gene (reference sequence). V lost 5 bases to trimming and J lost 9 bases, with 17 bases between them. The chain's CDR3 is CSAQGVLGGEQFF. DNA for the CDR3: TGCAGTGCTCAGGGAGTTTTGGGCGGTGAGCAGTTCTTC.

This chain connects TRBV14 to TRBJ2-7; a weak D match, TRBD1 (6 bases). Germline CDR1 and CDR2: SGHDN and FVKESK. This CDR3 region has 14 residues. Trimming took off 4 bases at V and 2 bases at J, with 12 bases between the two ends. The CDR3 nucleotides read TGTGCCAGCAGCCTCTGGCAGGGGCCCTACGAGCAGTACTTC. This translates into CASSLWQGPYEQYF.

This clonotype was counted a few times. This chain uses TRBV6-5 with TRBJ2-6; 8 bases fit TRBD1. CDR1 is MNHEY and CDR2 is SVGAGI in the germline V gene. CDR3 length: 16 residues. V dropped 6 bases and J dropped 2; count of bases not matched to a gene: 6. CDR3 bases: TGTGCCAGCAGGGACCCAGGGGGCGCTGGGGCCAACGTCCTGACTTTC. The encoded protein is CASRDPGGAGANVLTF.

This clonotype was observed once. V is TRBV6-6 and J is TRBJ2-3; 8 bases line up with TRBD2. J was trimmed by 4 bases and V by 8 bases; bases with no gene match: 17. Germline V CDR1 and CDR2: MNHNY, SVGAGI (reference sequence). The length of the CDR3 is 17 residues. The CDR3 spells CASGRGRGDSGADTQYF. The CDR3 DNA is TGTGCCAGCGGTCGTGGGCGGGGGGACTCCGGGGCAGATACGCAGTATTTT.

This clonotype has at least ten counts. The chain employs TRBV10-2 and TRBJ2-7; D is unresolved. The germline V gene encodes CDR1 WSHSY and CDR2 SAAADI. There are 14 residues in the CDR3. The V and J ends lost 1 base and 3 bases respectively, with 10 bases between them. CDR3 nucleotide sequence: TGCGCCAGCAGTGAGTTGACCCCTAACTACGAGCAGTACTTC. Translation gives CASSELTPNYEQYF.

At least ten counts were recorded for this clonotype. The V and J genes are TRBV20-1 and TRBJ1-2; 7 nucleotides match TRBD1. Trimming cost V 5 bases and J 0 bases; bases outside gene matches: 6. Germline V gene sequence: CDR1 DFQATT, CDR2 SNEGSKA (reference sequence). This CDR3 region has 14 residues. This CDR3 is CSAPKQGSNYGYTF. For the CDR3, the DNA is TGCAGTGCTCCCAAACAGGGGTCTAACTATGGCTACACCTTC.

This clonotype appeared many times. J is TRBJ2-4 and V is TRBV10-3; 7 bases are a match to TRBD1. The junction had 13 bases not matched to a gene; V was cut back by 2 bases and J by 3 bases. CDR3 length equals 18 residues. CDR1 ENHRY and CDR2 SYGVKD come from the germline V gene. CDR3 protein: CAISERGRQGLDKNIQYF. DNA for the CDR3: TGTGCCATCAGTGAGAGGGGACGACAGGGCCTAGACAAAAACATTCAGTACTTC.

A note on this clonotype: Just one base apart from a much larger clone, this may be a read error. The V gene is TRBV6-5, the J gene TRBJ2-1; 11 nucleotides align to TRBD2. Germline values: CDR1 MNHEY, CDR2 SVGAGI. The CDR3 has 16 amino acids. The CDR3 is CASSPLTSGVYNEQVF. The CDR3 DNA follows: TGTGCCAGCAGTCCTCTGACTAGCGGGGTCTACAATGAGCAGGTCTTC.

The chain links TRBV12-5 to TRBJ2-7; TRBD1 matches at 9 bases. CDR1 and CDR2 (germline): LGHNT, FRNRAP. The J segment lost 4 bases and the V segment lost 6 bases, leaving 7 bases of the junction unmatched. The length of the CDR3 is 14 residues. CDR3 in amino acids: CASGAGTGTYEQYF. As DNA, the CDR3 is TGTGCTAGTGGGGCCGGGACAGGGACGTACGAGCAGTACTTC.

Only a few counts were recorded for this clonotype. The chain joins TRBV28 to TRBJ1-1; tentatively, D is TRBD1 (6 bases). V lost 10 bases to trimming and J lost 1 base, with 22 bases between them. CDR3 size: 16 residues. Germline CDR1 and CDR2: MDHEN and SYDVKM. The CDR3 sequence is CATFNAVGGKNTEAFF. CDR3 nucleotides: TGTGCCACCTTTAATGCAGTAGGGGGTAAGAACACTGAAGCTTTCTTT.

Concerning this clonotype: Mismatch with germline at one junction end may stem from a read error. The chain couples TRBV12-3 or TRBV12-4 to TRBJ2-3; D uncertain. The CDR3 contains 12 residues. The CDR3 region is CASSLVVDTEYF. CDR3 DNA: TGTGCCAGCAGTTTAGTGGTAGATACGGAGTATTTT.

This clonotype was seen only a few times. This rearrangement joins TRBV9 to TRBJ2-7; tentative D call: TRBD1 (6 bases). The V and J ends lost 2 bases and 6 bases respectively, with 15 bases between them. The CDR3 runs to 14 residues. Germline V gives CDR1 SGDLS, CDR2 YYNGEE. The CDR3: CASSVGQGNAEQYF. For the CDR3, the DNA is TGTGCCAGCAGCGTGGGTCAGGGGAACGCCGAGCAGTACTTC.

Only one count was recorded for this clonotype. This sequence joins TRBV5-1 and TRBJ1-2; possibly TRBD1 for D (5 bases). Trimming cost V 3 bases and J 10 bases, with 22 bases left between them. Germline lookup yields CDR1 SGHRS and CDR2 YFSETQ. This CDR3 contains 15 residues. The CDR3 sequence is CASSSGPGGGWDYTF. DNA of the CDR3: TGCGCCAGCAGCTCTGGACCTGGCGGGGGATGGGACTACACCTTC. Drawing the rest from reference TRBV5-1 and TRBJ1-2, the complete variable domain is KAGVTQTPRYLIKTRGQQVTLSCSPISGHRSVSWYQQTPGQGLQFLFEYFSETQRNKGNFPGRFSGRQFSNSRSEMNVSTLELGDSALYLCASSSGPGGGWDYTFGSGTRLTVV.

This clonotype occurred many times. The chain uses TRBV24-1 and TRBJ2-1, with D possibly being TRBD1 (6 bases). CDR1 KGHDR and CDR2 SFDVKD come from the germline V gene. This CDR3 contains 13 residues. Trimming removed 3 bases at V and 8 bases at J, with 10 bases between. The CDR3, as DNA: TGTGCCACCAGTGATCACCAGGGGCATGAGCAGTTCTTC. It is translated as CATSDHQGHEQFF.

This clonotype has only one observation. One end of the junction varies from germline; a read error may be responsible. The rearrangement uses TRBV12-3 or TRBV12-4 and TRBJ1-1; D is possibly TRBD1 (5 bases). CDR3 length: 14 amino acids. In nucleotides, the CDR3 is TGTGTCAGCAGCCCGACCGACAGCAACACTGAAGCTTTCTTT. The encoded protein is CVSSPTDSNTEAFF.